The clone carrying this T cell receptor beta chain was picked up a small number of times. This sample was taken from a study of blood T cell repertoires in COVID-19. Source study methods: Estimation of nucleated cell counts was performed using reference gene primer amplification. Sequencing was performed with immunoSEQ multiplex PCR; in TCRdb, only in-frame clones are kept and a portion is missing. For V, J and clone size, that table is used; D and trimming come from the DNA. The data contain about 400,000 clones, roughly 89% of them seen just once; the ten biggest clones take up 1.5% to 2%. This TCR was recovered from a woman in her thirties who had recovered from COVID-19. Sequenced: PBMCs or T cells enriched from blood (not recorded which).

In DNA form, the CDR3 reads TGTGCCAGCAACTCGGACAGGGGCAATCAGCCCCAGCATTTT. Amino acid sequence: CASNSDRGNQPQHF. The chain uses TRBV2 and TRBJ1-5; 8 bases line up with TRBD1. The CDR3 covers 14 residues. The J segment lost 2 bases and the V segment lost 7 bases, leaving 4 bases of the junction unmatched. The germline V gene has CDR1 SNHLY and CDR2 FYNNEI.